Below, 7 T cell receptor beta chains from the same sample are listed, as sequenced in a study of ipilimumab plus nivolumab after autologous stem cell transplantation. Data came from immunoSEQ multiplex PCR; TCRdb stores just in-frame clones and leaves some out. The table records more than 13,000 clones, under 85% of them present only once. The sample in question was PBMCs, obtained in a trial of ipilimumab plus nivolumab as post-transplant consolidation. These receptors all come from a male donor with primary mediastinal lymphoma.

This chain connects TRBV7-2 to TRBJ2-3; no clear D gene. Germline assignment: CDR1 SGHTA and CDR2 FQGNSA. V lost 3 bases to trimming and J lost 2 bases, with 9 bases between them. The CDR3 length is 14 residues. CDR3 nucleotide sequence: TGTGCCAGCAGCTTCTTAGGGAACACAGATACGCAGTATTTT. Its translation: CASSFLGNTDTQYF. Variable domain in full (rest from reference TRBV7-2 and TRBJ2-3): GAGVSQSPSNKVTEKGKDVELRCDPISGHTALYWYRQSLGQGLEFLIYFQGNSAPDKSGLPSDRFSAERTGGSVSTLTIQRTQQEDSAVYLCASSFLGNTDTQYFGPGTRLTVL.

V usage is TRBV19 and J usage is TRBJ2-5, with a tentative D call TRBD2 (6 bases). The CDR3 is 14 residues long. Germline V gives CDR1 LNHDA, CDR2 SQIVND (reference sequence). V was trimmed by 3 bases and J by 5 bases, leaving 13 bases between them. The DNA for the CDR3 is TGTGCCAGTAGTATGCCGGGAGTGGCCGAGACCCAGTACTTC. As protein: CASSMPGVAETQYF.

The chain employs TRBV28 and TRBJ1-1; no clear D. The V end lost 1 base, the J end lost 0 bases, and 6 bases lay between the germline ends. CDR3 size: 14 residues. Germline V gene lookup returns CDR1 MDHEN and CDR2 SYDVKM. CDR3 in DNA: TGTGCCAGCAGTTTATCCGGTTTGAACACTGAAGCTTTCTTT. Residues: CASSLSGLNTEAFF. The full variable domain, in which reference TRBV28 and TRBJ1-1 provide the parts outside the CDR3, is DVKVTQSSRYLVKRTGEKVFLECVQDMDHENMFWYRQDPGLGLRLIYFSYDVKMKEKGDIPEGYSVSREKKERFSLILESASTNQTSMYLCASSLSGLNTEAFFGQGTRLTVV.

The CDR3 nucleotides are TGTGCCAGCAGGGTGACTGGGGGAGGATGGTTTCGGCCCCAGCATTTT. This translates into CASRVTGGGWFRPQHF. This chain connects TRBV28 to TRBJ1-5, with a possible D match to TRBD1 (5 bases). Germline CDR1 reads MDHEN; CDR2 reads SYDVKM. There are 16 residues in the CDR3. The V end lost 6 bases, the J end lost 9 bases, and 24 bases lay between the germline ends.

The CDR3 loop is CASSESYNEQFF. In nucleotides, the CDR3 is TGTGCCAGCAGTGAATCTTACAATGAGCAGTTCTTC. The rearrangement uses TRBV6-1 and TRBJ2-1; D gene unclear. Germline-derived CDR1 and CDR2 are MNHNS and SASEGT. V was pared by 2 bases and J by 4 bases, with 3 bases between. The CDR3 consists of 12 residues.

The chain links TRBV9 to TRBJ2-5; TRBD2 matches 12 bases. With V trimmed by 2 bases and J by 3 bases, 2 bases remained unmatched. The germline V gene encodes CDR1 SGDLS and CDR2 YYNGEE. This CDR3 is built from 15 residues. The CDR3 region is CASSVTSGREETQYF. CDR3 bases: TGTGCCAGCAGCGTGACTAGCGGGAGAGAAGAGACCCAGTACTTC.

The chain recombines TRBV7-9 with TRBJ2-7; no definite D call. CDR1 SEHNR and CDR2 FQNEAQ come from the germline V gene (reference sequence). The CDR3 loop spans 18 amino acids. V dropped 3 bases and J dropped 3 bases, with 24 bases sitting between them. The CDR3 loop is CASSFAFFFENSRYEQYF. CDR3 bases: TGTGCCAGCAGCTTTGCGTTTTTTTTCGAGAATTCTCGCTACGAGCAGTACTTC.